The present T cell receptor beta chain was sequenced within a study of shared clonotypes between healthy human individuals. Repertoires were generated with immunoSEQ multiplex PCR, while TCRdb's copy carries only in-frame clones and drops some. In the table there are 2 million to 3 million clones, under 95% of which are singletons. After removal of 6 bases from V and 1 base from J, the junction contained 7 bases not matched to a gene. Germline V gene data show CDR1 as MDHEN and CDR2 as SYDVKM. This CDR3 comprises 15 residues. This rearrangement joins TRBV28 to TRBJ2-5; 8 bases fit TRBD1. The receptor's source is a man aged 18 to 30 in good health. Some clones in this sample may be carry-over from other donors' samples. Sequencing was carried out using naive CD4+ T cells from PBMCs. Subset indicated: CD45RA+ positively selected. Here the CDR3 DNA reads TGTGCCAGCAGACCCGGACAGGGAGGCCAAGAGACCCAGTACTTC. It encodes CASRPGQGGQETQYF. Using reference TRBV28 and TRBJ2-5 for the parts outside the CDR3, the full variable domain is DVKVTQSSRYLVKRTGEKVFLECVQDMDHENMFWYRQDPGLGLRLIYFSYDVKMKEKGDIPEGYSVSREKKERFSLILESASTNQTSMYLCASRPGQGGQETQYFGPGTRLLVL.